Sequencing of this TCR beta chain was carried out in a study of response to subunit inactivated influenza vaccine. TCRdb independently ran MiXCR on the RT-PCR reads; one entry per CDR3 protein. The data contain around 480,000 distinct CDR3 sequences, approximately 11% of them singletons. Study-wide findings and caveats: New T cells are recruited in small numbers by each seasonal influenza vaccination, according to the authors' suggestion.

Remarks on this clonotype: The antigen remains unidentified.

Germline CDR1 SGHTA, CDR2 FQGNSA. V was pared by 0 bases and J by 6 bases, with 9 bases between. There are 14 residues in the CDR3. The material sequenced was PBMCs from blood, taken roughly 47 days after vaccination. The sequence was obtained from a man aged 45-65 years who received an inactivated influenza vaccine. This sequence joins TRBV7-2 and TRBJ2-1; D uncertain. In nucleotides, the CDR3 is TGTGCCAGCAGCTTAGCTCAGGTTAGCAATGAGCAGTTCTTC. This translates into CASSLAQVSNEQFF.